This T cell receptor (beta chain) was identified in a study of blood T cell repertoires in COVID-19 (dated by TCRdb to the early 2020s). General notes on the study: Collaborator samples came from the United States, Italy and Spain and covered acute and convalescent phases of COVID-19. The prospective study material was composed of cDNA or gDNA derived from T cells, B-cell-depleted T cells, or PBMCs. The dataset comprised deeply sampled blood TCRbeta repertoires from subjects exposed to, actively infected with, or recovered from COVID-19. The repertoires were released in a freely available public database meant as a resource for research on the immune response to SARS-CoV-2. Samples came from the ongoing ImmuneRACE study (first 160 participants) plus 1,254 subjects from 6 global collaborators. The sample metadata nearly always contained a de-identified subject ID, COVID-19 status, age in years and sex. HLA class I and class II types, where available, came from metadata supplied by the sample provider rather than from assay-based typing. On the study overall, not on this receptor specifically: How much clinical and demographic metadata was included differed by source and by participant, and the metadata was provided uncurated.

Each collaborating institution followed its own protocols to collect whole blood in K2EDTA tubes. For TCRbeta analysis, collaborators shipped samples as frozen whole blood, isolated PBMCs, or DNA extracted from either of those sample types. A remark on this clone: Its target antigen remains unknown. One base away there is no much larger clone; base qualities are not given.

TCRbeta CDR3 regions were amplified from genomic DNA using the immunoSEQ Assay, a bias-controlled multiplex PCR. The paper's data handling went like this. Nucleated cell counts per sample were estimated from amplification of reference gene primers within the assay. To quantify the absolute abundance of each unique TCRbeta CDR3 rearrangement, sequence reads were collapsed and filtered. For each sample, productive Simpson clonality was calculated by taking the square root of Simpson's diversity index across productive rearrangements. The clones in this table, taken by TCRdb from immuneACCESS, are in-frame only. Not every clone is retained; where verified, under half of the shortfall comes from an unresolved V gene, and the cause of the rest is unknown. The D gene and trimming were derived from the DNA, and the V and J assignments and clone size from that table. The sample contains some 100,000 clones, roughly 92% of them found a single time. The ten largest clones take up 5.7% of the sample.

The receptor was derived from a man aged 50-60 years with active COVID-19. The sample consisted of peripheral blood.

Here the CDR3 is given as CASSLAAGTGAVQYF. The sequenced DNA: TGTGCCAGCAGTTTAGCGGCGGGGACAGGGGCGGTGCAGTACTTC. Rearrangement joined TRBV28 to TRBJ2-7; 10 nucleotides in the junction match TRBD1. Ends trimmed: V by 2 bases, J by 9 bases; bases unmatched to a gene: 10. Per the germline V gene, MDHEN is the CDR1 and SYDVKM is the CDR2. The CDR3 numbers 15 residues from cysteine through phenylalanine. The DNA shown is the 45-base CDR3, in frame from base 1.